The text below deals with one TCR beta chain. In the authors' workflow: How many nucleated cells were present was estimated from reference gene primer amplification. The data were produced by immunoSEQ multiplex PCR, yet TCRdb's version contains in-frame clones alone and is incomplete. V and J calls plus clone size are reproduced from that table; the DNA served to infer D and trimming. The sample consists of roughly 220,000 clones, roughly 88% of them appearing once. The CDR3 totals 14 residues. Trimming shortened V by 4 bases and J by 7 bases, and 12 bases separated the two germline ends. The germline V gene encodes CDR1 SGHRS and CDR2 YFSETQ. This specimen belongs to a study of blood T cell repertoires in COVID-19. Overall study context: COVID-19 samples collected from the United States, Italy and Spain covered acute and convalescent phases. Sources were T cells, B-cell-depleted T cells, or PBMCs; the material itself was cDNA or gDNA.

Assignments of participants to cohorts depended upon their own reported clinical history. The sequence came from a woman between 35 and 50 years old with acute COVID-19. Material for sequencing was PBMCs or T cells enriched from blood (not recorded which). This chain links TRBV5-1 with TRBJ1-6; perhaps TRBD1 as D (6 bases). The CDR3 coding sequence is TGCGCCAGCAGCCAAACAGGGCCCAATTCACCCCTCCACTTT. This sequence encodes CASSQTGPNSPLHF.